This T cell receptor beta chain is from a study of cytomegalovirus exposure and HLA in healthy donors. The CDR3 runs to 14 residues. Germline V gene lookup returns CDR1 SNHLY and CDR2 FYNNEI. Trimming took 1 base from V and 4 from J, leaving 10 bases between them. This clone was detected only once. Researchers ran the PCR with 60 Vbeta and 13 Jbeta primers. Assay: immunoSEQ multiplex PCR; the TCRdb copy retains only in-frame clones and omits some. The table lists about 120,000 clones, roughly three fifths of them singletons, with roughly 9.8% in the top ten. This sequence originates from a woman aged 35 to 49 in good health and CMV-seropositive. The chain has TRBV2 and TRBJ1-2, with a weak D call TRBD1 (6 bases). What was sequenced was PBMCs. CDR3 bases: TGTGCCAGCAGTGAAGAAAACAGGGTCTATGGCTACACCTTC. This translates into CASSEENRVYGYTF.